This passage covers 11 T cell receptor beta chains from one sample sequenced in a study of cytotoxic CD8 clonotypes in ibrutinib-treated CLL. Sequencing used immunoSEQ multiplex PCR; TCRdb keeps in-frame clones, though not all of them. The sample gives roughly 23,000 clones, around 72% of which show up once; under 8.5% is in the top ten. The input for sequencing was PBMCs, taken before ibrutinib treatment. The receptors were gathered from a human donor with chronic lymphocytic leukemia.

The chain couples TRBV9 to TRBJ2-1, with D perhaps matching TRBD1 or TRBD2 (5 bases each). The germline gives CDR1 SGDLS, CDR2 YYNGEE. CDR3 length: 13 amino acids. V gave up 3 bases and J gave up 9 bases, with 13 bases separating them. The CDR3 region has the DNA TGTGCCAGCAGCGCCTCCGGGACGAGTGAGCAGTTCTTC. This encodes CASSASGTSEQFF.

This clone has just a few counts. The CDR3 DNA reads as TGTGCCAGCAGTTCGACAGGGACCTACGAGCAGTACTTC. Translated, it gives CASSSTGTYEQYF. J is TRBJ2-7 and V is TRBV11-2; TRBD1 matches at 7 bases. Germline lookup yields CDR1 SGHAT and CDR2 FQNNGV. The CDR3 loop spans 13 amino acids. V lost 6 bases and J lost 2; bases outside the gene matches: 4. The complete variable domain, with remaining parts taken from reference TRBV11-2 and TRBJ2-7, reads EAGVAQSPRYKIIEKRQSVAFWCNPISGHATLYWYQQILGQGPKLLIQFQNNGVVDDSQLPKDRFSAERLKGVDSTLKIQPAKLEDSAVYLCASSSTGTYEQYFGPGTRLTVT.

This clone has a single count. V usage is TRBV11-3 and J usage is TRBJ1-5, with D perhaps matching TRBD1 (5 bases). V shed 5 bases and J shed 0 bases, with 17 bases lying between them. This CDR3 contains 17 residues. The germline gives CDR1 SGHNT, CDR2 YENEEA. The CDR3 is CASSRAEDIFSNQPQHF. CDR3 nucleotide sequence: TGTGCCAGCAGCCGTGCCGAGGACATCTTTAGCAATCAGCCCCAGCATTTT.

The V gene is TRBV29-1, the J gene TRBJ2-2, with 10 positions matching TRBD2. Germline loops: CDR1 SQVTM, CDR2 ANQGSEA. This CDR3 is built from 16 residues. After removal of 4 bases from V and 1 base from J, the junction contained 6 bases not matched to a gene. Here the CDR3 DNA reads TGCAGCGTTGGACCCGCTAGCGGGGGGAACACCGGGGAGCTGTTTTTT. Translated: CSVGPASGGNTGELFF.

V gene TRBV7-6 combines with J gene TRBJ1-5; no clear D gene. V gave up 2 bases and J gave up 5 bases, with 10 bases separating them. Germline V gives CDR1 SGHVS, CDR2 FNYEAQ. The CDR3 consists of 14 residues. CDR3 residues: CASSLYGLDQPQHF. The CDR3 DNA follows: TGTGCCAGCAGCTTATACGGCCTGGATCAGCCCCAGCATTTT.

There are a few counts of this clone. This chain's CDR3 is CAIPLRRDSNQPQHF. The CDR3 region has the DNA TGTGCCATCCCCCTTCGTCGGGATAGCAATCAGCCCCAGCATTTT. The chain links TRBV10-3 to TRBJ1-5, with D hard to call. V was clipped by 8 bases and J by 0 bases, with 14 bases between them. The CDR3 has 15 amino acids. Per the germline V gene, CDR1 is ENHRY and CDR2 is SYGVKD.

The table lists this clone with a count of one. The V call is TRBV5-4, the J call TRBJ2-7; D might be TRBD2 (7 bases). This CDR3 has 17 residues. Trimming left V 3 bases short and J 4 bases short, with 23 bases between. Germline CDR1 SGHNT, CDR2 YYREEE (reference sequence). The CDR3, as DNA: TGTGCCAGCAGCTCCCCACCTGTGGGGGGGCGGCGGTACGAGCAGTACTTC. Amino acid sequence: CASSSPPVGGRRYEQYF.

This clone was observed a single time. This chain uses TRBV4-3 with TRBJ1-5; no firm D call. The CDR3 is made up of 16 amino acids. Trimming cost V 0 bases and J 1 base, with 10 bases left between them. Germline loops: CDR1 LGHNA, CDR2 YSLEER. CDR3 DNA: TGCGCCAGCAGCCAAGAACGAGGGAGAAGCAATCAGCCCCAGCATTTT. Protein product: CASSQERGRSNQPQHF.

CDR3 nucleotide sequence: TGCGCCAGCAGCCCGCGGGGACAGGGGGCAGGAGAGACCCAGTACTTC. This translates into CASSPRGQGAGETQYF. The rearrangement uses TRBV5-1 and TRBJ2-5; TRBD1 aligns across 12 bases. CDR1 SGHRS and CDR2 YFSETQ come from the germline V gene. The CDR3 runs 16 residues. V lost 4 bases, J lost 4 bases, and 8 bases stayed unmatched.

This sequence joins TRBV6-5 and TRBJ1-5; possible D gene TRBD1, 5 bases. The CDR3 consists of 15 residues. In germline, CDR1 is MNHEY, CDR2 SVGAGI. The V end lost 2 bases, the J end lost 6 bases, and 14 bases lay between the germline ends. This CDR3 is CASSYDSQRSQPQHF. The CDR3 DNA sequence: TGTGCCAGCAGTTACGACAGCCAGAGGAGTCAGCCCCAGCATTTT.

This clone was picked up a small number of times. The chain carries TRBV11-2 and TRBJ2-7; D gene ambiguous. The CDR3 runs to 12 residues. V was shortened by 2 bases and J by 3 bases, with 5 bases between the two germline ends. CDR1 is SGHAT, CDR2 FQNNGV, per germline. CDR3 DNA sequence: TGTGCCAGCAGCTTATGGAACTACGAGCAGTACTTC. Protein sequence: CASSLWNYEQYF.